A selection of T cell receptor beta chains follows, all from one sample in a study of cytomegalovirus exposure and HLA in healthy donors. Assay used: immunoSEQ multiplex PCR; TCRdb lists only in-frame clones, some missing. Among fewer than 150,000 clones listed, approximately 80% were seen once. Sequencing used PBMCs. The receptor source for this set is a middle-aged woman in good health and CMV-seropositive. CDR3s include the opening cysteine and the closing phenylalanine or tryptophan. The D gene is left open where the match is weak. Size is omitted from some rows. Given values are once, few, many or a class for expanded clones.

TRBV28,TRBJ2-5,-,few,CASSQGGEETQYF,TGTGCCAGCAGTCAAGGGGGGGAAGAGACCCAGTACTTC
TRBV9,TRBJ2-2,-,-,CASSVGLALNTGELFF,TGTGCCAGCAGCGTAGGGCTAGCGTTGAACACCGGGGAGCTGTTTTTT
TRBV10-2,TRBJ1-5,-,few,CASSLDGNQPQHF,TGCGCCAGCAGTCTAGACGGGAATCAGCCCCAGCATTTT
TRBV5-1,TRBJ2-2,-,-,CASSLGLRGTGELFF,TGCGCCAGCAGCTTGGGACTTCGGGGCACCGGGGAGCTGTTTTTT
TRBV28,TRBJ1-2,TRBD1,-,CASSVPTGADGYTF,TGTGCCAGCAGTGTCCCGACAGGGGCGGATGGCTACACCTTC
TRBV7-2,TRBJ2-1,TRBD2,-,CASSPDSSGRRYNEQFF,TGTGCCAGCAGCCCGGACAGCAGCGGGAGGAGGTACAATGAGCAGTTCTTC
TRBV6-5,TRBJ1-4,TRBD1,-,CASNRDSQEKLFF,TGTGCCAGCAACCGGGACAGTCAAGAAAAACTGTTTTTT
TRBV5-1,TRBJ2-1,-,-,CASSLEIAVYNEQFF,TGCGCCAGCAGCTTGGAAATAGCGGTCTACAATGAGCAGTTCTTC
TRBV4-2,TRBJ2-2,TRBD1,-,CASRDRGPTGELFF,TGTGCCAGCCGTGACAGGGGGCCTACCGGGGAGCTGTTTTTT
TRBV6-5,TRBJ1-2,TRBD1,-,CASSKLGQDYGYTF,TGTGCCAGCAGTAAATTAGGACAGGACTATGGCTACACCTTC
TRBV1,TRBJ2-1,-,-,CTSSQEVTSSGQGYNEQFF,TGCACCAGCAGCCAAGAGGTCACGTCTAGCGGCCAAGGGTACAATGAGCAGTTCTTC
TRBV18,TRBJ1-2,-,-,CASSPGLGGYTF,TGTGCCAGCTCACCTGGACTGGGTGGCTACACCTTC
TRBV2,TRBJ2-7,TRBD2,-,CASRGGSGTYEQYF,TGTGCCAGCAGAGGCGGGAGCGGGACCTACGAGCAGTACTTC
TRBV29-1,TRBJ2-5,TRBD2,-,CSVSRTSGDGETQYF,TGCAGCGTTTCCCGGACTAGCGGGGATGGGGAGACCCAGTACTTC
TRBV28,TRBJ1-2,-,-,CASSSEGDGYTF,TGTGCCAGCAGTTCCGAGGGCGATGGCTACACCTTC
TRBV18,TRBJ2-5,-,once,CASSSSTGETQYF,TGTGCCAGCTCATCCTCGACAGGAGAGACCCAGTACTTC
TRBV2,TRBJ1-4,-,-,CASSKQVQKGEKLFF,TGTGCCAGCAGTAAACAGGTCCAGAAAGGTGAAAAACTGTTTTTT
TRBV28,TRBJ2-7,-,-,CASSTYEQYF,TGTGCCAGCTCAACCTACGAGCAGTACTTC
TRBV5-6,TRBJ2-6,-,-,CASSFLSGANVLTF,TGTGCCAGCAGCTTCCTCTCTGGGGCCAACGTCCTGACTTTC
TRBV7-9,TRBJ2-4,-,-,CASSFSAEGNIQYF,TGTGCCAGCAGCTTTAGCGCCGAGGGAAACATTCAGTACTTC
TRBV7-6,TRBJ2-2,TRBD2,-,CASSLGTSTYTGELFF,TGTGCCAGCAGCTTGGGGACTAGCACCTATACCGGGGAGCTGTTTTTT
TRBV29-1,TRBJ2-7,-,-,CSVLGRPGSYEQYF,TGCAGCGTTTTGGGGAGGCCGGGCTCCTACGAGCAGTACTTC
TRBV7-9,TRBJ2-7,TRBD1,-,CASSVTGVYEQYF,TGTGCCAGCAGCGTAACAGGGGTCTACGAGCAGTACTTC
TRBV13,TRBJ1-1,TRBD1,-,CASSFPFPQGAFTEAFF,TGTGCCAGCAGCTTTCCCTTCCCACAGGGGGCTTTCACTGAAGCTTTCTTT
TRBV7-9,TRBJ2-3,-,-,CASSFPFLADTQYF,TGTGCCAGCAGCTTCCCCTTCCTCGCAGATACGCAGTATTTT
TRBV9,TRBJ2-5,-,-,CASSVGSRQETQYF,TGTGCCAGCAGCGTAGGTAGCAGACAAGAGACCCAGTACTTC
TRBV25-1,TRBJ1-2,-,-,CASSEGDTDGYTF,TGTGCCAGCAGTGAAGGCGACACTGATGGCTACACCTTC
TRBV11-3,TRBJ2-1,-,once,CASSLDLHNEQFF,TGTGCCAGCAGCTTAGATCTTCACAATGAGCAGTTCTTC
TRBV11-3,TRBJ1-1,-,-,CASSWEENTEAFF,TGTGCCAGCAGCTGGGAGGAAAACACTGAAGCTTTCTTT
TRBV6-1,TRBJ1-5,-,-,CASSVYRDNQPQHF,TGTGCCAGCAGTGTATACAGGGACAATCAGCCCCAGCATTTT
TRBV18,TRBJ2-7,TRBD1,-,CASSPGTGPNYEQYF,TGTGCCAGCTCACCAGGGACAGGTCCAAACTACGAGCAGTACTTC
TRBV2,TRBJ2-1,TRBD1,-,CASTVGTGYNEQFF,TGTGCCAGCACAGTGGGGACAGGATACAATGAGCAGTTCTTC
TRBV5-1,TRBJ2-3,TRBD2,-,CASSGEGTDTQYF,TGCGCCAGCAGCGGGGAGGGGACAGATACGCAGTATTTT
TRBV11-2,TRBJ2-3,-,-,CASSVDYARGDTQYF,TGTGCCAGCAGCGTCGACTACGCTCGGGGAGATACGCAGTATTTT
TRBV21-1,TRBJ2-3,-,-,CASRDPYSGGRTSTDTQYF,TGTGCCAGCAGGGACCCCTATTCGGGCGGGAGGACTAGCACAGATACGCAGTATTTT
TRBV28,TRBJ2-3,TRBD2,-,CASSGRDTQYF,TGTGCCAGCAGCGGGAGGGATACGCAGTATTTT
TRBV7-9,TRBJ2-1,TRBD2,-,CASSFGGGRAYNEQFF,TGTGCCAGCAGCTTTGGGGGCGGGAGGGCTTACAATGAGCAGTTCTTC
TRBV19,TRBJ1-2,TRBD1,-,CASLRDRSIYGYTF,TGTGCCAGCCTCCGGGACAGGTCTATCTATGGCTACACCTTC
TRBV5-1,TRBJ2-7,TRBD2,few,CASSYGLAGDYEQYF,TGCGCCAGCAGCTACGGACTAGCGGGAGATTACGAGCAGTACTTC
TRBV5-6,TRBJ2-3,-,few,CASSFRDTQYF,TGTGCCAGCAGCTTTCGGGATACGCAGTATTTT
TRBV28,TRBJ2-1,-,-,CASTTYNEQFF,TGTGCCAGCACCACATACAATGAGCAGTTCTTC
TRBV5-1,TRBJ2-1,TRBD1,many,CASSFLDRGNEQFF,TGCGCCAGCAGCTTCCTGGACAGGGGGAATGAGCAGTTCTTC
TRBV6-6,TRBJ2-1,TRBD2,once,CASSLERGSYNEQFF,TGTGCCAGCAGTCTAGAGCGGGGCTCCTACAATGAGCAGTTCTTC
TRBV7-9,TRBJ1-5,-,-,CASSSNIGPQHF,TGTGCCAGCAGCTCTAATATCGGGCCCCAGCATTTT
TRBV14,TRBJ2-1,TRBD2,-,CASSQTGLAEAYNEQFF,TGTGCCAGCAGCCAAACGGGACTAGCTGAGGCCTACAATGAGCAGTTCTTC
TRBV7-9,TRBJ2-3,-,few,CASSTWDPGADTQYF,TGTGCCAGCAGCACCTGGGACCCGGGGGCAGATACGCAGTATTTT
TRBV7-2,TRBJ1-5,-,-,CASSFFGEGINQPQHF,TGTGCCAGCAGCTTCTTCGGGGAAGGGATCAATCAGCCCCAGCATTTT
TRBV4-2,TRBJ2-5,TRBD2,-,CASSQDRGLGVGETQYF,TGTGCCAGCAGCCAAGATAGGGGACTAGGGGTTGGGGAGACCCAGTACTTC
TRBV6-5,TRBJ2-7,-,-,CASALRTTPYEQYF,TGTGCCAGCGCACTCAGGACAACCCCCTACGAGCAGTACTTC
TRBV6-5,TRBJ1-2,-,-,CASMSGNNYGYTF,TGTGCCAGCATGTCAGGGAATAACTATGGCTACACCTTC
TRBV10-2,TRBJ2-5,-,-,CASSDRFEETQYF,TGCGCCAGCAGTGATAGATTCGAAGAGACCCAGTACTTC
TRBV5-4,TRBJ2-3,TRBD2,-,CASSLGPSGRLDTQYF,TGTGCCAGCAGCTTGGGACCTAGCGGGAGATTAGATACGCAGTATTTT
TRBV2,TRBJ2-5,-,-,CASNRLPQETQYF,TGTGCCAGCAACAGACTACCACAGGAGACCCAGTACTTC